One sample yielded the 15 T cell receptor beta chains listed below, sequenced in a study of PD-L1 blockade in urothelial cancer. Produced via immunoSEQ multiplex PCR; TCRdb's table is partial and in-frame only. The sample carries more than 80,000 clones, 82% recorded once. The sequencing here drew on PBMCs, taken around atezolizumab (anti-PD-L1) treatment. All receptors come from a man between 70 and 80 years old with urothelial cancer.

CDR3: CASSLPGQAEAFF. The CDR3, as DNA: TGTGCCAGCAGCCTTCCGGGACAGGCTGAAGCTTTCTTT. The gene calls are TRBV7-2 and TRBJ1-1; 8 bases line up with TRBD1. V gave up 5 bases and J gave up 6 bases; unmatched junction bases: 5. This CDR3 is built from 13 residues. Germline loops: CDR1 SGHTA, CDR2 FQGNSA. Combining the CDR3 with reference TRBV7-2 and TRBJ1-1 gives the whole variable domain GAGVSQSPSNKVTEKGKDVELRCDPISGHTALYWYRQSLGQGLEFLIYFQGNSAPDKSGLPSDRFSAERTGGSVSTLTIQRTQQEDSAVYLCASSLPGQAEAFFGQGTRLTVV.

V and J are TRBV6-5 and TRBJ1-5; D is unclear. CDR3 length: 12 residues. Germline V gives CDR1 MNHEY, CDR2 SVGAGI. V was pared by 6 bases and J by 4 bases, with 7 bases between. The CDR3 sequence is CASRGGNQPQHF. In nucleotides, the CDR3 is TGTGCCAGCAGGGGAGGGAATCAGCCCCAGCATTTT.

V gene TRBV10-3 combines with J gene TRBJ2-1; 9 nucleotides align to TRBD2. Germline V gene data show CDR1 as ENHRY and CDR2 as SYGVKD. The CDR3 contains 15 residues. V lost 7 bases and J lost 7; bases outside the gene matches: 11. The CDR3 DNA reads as TGTGCCATCACCCAGCGGGGGGTATCGGGTAATGAGCAGTTCTTC. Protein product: CAITQRGVSGNEQFF.

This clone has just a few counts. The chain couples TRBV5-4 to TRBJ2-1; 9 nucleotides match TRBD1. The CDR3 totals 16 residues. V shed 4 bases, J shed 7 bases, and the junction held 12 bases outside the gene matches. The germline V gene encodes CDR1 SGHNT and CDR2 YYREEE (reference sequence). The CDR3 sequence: CASSNGGDRARNEQFF. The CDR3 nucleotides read TGTGCCAGCAGCAATGGTGGGGACAGGGCCAGGAATGAGCAGTTCTTC.

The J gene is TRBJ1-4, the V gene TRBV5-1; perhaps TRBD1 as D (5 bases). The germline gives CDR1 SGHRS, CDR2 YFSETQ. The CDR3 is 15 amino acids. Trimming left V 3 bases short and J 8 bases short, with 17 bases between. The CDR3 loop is CASSSGGELGEKLFF. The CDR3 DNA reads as TGCGCCAGCAGCTCGGGGGGAGAACTGGGGGAAAAACTGTTTTTT.

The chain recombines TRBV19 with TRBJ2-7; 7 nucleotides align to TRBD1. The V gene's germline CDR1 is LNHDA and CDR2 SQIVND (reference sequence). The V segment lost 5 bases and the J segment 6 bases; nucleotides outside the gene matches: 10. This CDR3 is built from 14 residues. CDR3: CASSPRDSRSEQYF. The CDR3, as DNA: TGTGCCAGTAGTCCCCGGGACAGTCGATCCGAGCAGTACTTC.

The CDR3: CASSLDALRETQYF. The CDR3 nucleotides read TGTGCCAGCAGCTTAGACGCCCTAAGAGAGACCCAGTACTTC. The chain combines TRBV7-2 with TRBJ2-5; D ambiguous. V gave up 1 base and J gave up 4 bases, with 10 bases separating them. CDR3 length equals 14 residues. Germline V gene data show CDR1 as SGHTA and CDR2 as FQGNSA.

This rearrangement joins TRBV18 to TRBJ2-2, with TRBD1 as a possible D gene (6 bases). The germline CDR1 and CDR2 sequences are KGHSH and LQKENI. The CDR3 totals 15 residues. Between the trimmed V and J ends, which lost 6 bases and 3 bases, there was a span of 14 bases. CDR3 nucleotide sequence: TGTGCCAGCTCGCCCGACAGGACCCACACCGGGGAGCTGTTTTTT. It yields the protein CASSPDRTHTGELFF.

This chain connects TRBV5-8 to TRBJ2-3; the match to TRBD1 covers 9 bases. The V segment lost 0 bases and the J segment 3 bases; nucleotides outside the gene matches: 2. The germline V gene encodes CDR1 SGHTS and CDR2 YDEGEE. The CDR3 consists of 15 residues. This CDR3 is CASSLGQGGTDTQYF. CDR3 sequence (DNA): TGTGCCAGCAGCTTGGGACAGGGGGGGACAGATACGCAGTATTTT.

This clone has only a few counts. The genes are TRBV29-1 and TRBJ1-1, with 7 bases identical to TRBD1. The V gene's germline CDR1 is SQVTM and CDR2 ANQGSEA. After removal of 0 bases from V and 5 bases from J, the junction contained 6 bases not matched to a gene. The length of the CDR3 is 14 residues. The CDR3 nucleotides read TGCAGCGTTGAAGATCAGGGGGTAGGGACTGAAGCTTTCTTT. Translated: CSVEDQGVGTEAFF.

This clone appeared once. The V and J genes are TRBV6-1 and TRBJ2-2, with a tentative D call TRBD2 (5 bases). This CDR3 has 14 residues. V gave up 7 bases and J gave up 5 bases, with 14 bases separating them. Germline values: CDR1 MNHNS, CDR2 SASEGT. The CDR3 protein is CASTEGSVTGELFF. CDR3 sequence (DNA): TGTGCCAGCACCGAGGGTAGCGTGACCGGGGAGCTGTTTTTT.

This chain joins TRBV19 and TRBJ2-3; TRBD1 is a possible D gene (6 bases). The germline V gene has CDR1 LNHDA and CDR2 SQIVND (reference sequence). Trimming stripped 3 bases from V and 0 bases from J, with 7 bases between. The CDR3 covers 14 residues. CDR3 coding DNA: TGTGCCAGTAGTATCGGACAGAGCACAGATACGCAGTATTTT. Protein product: CASSIGQSTDTQYF.

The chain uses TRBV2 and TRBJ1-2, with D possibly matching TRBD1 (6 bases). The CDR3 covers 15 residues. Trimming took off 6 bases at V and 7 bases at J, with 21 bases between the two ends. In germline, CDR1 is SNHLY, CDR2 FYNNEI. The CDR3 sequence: CASRFLGEGGSGYTF. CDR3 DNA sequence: TGTGCCAGCAGATTCTTGGGTGAAGGGGGATCTGGCTACACCTTC.

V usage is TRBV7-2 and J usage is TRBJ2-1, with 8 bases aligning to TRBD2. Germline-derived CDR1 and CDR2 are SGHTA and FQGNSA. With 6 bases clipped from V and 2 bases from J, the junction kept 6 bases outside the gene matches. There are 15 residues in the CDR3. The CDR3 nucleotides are TGTGCCAGCAGTCGGGGGGGGGCGACCTACAATGAGCAGTTCTTC. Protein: CASSRGGATYNEQFF.

CDR3 amino acids: CASSQIQQTSGTYNEQFF. In nucleotides, the CDR3 is TGCGCCAGCAGCCAGATACAGCAGACTAGCGGGACCTACAATGAGCAGTTCTTC. The chain links TRBV4-1 to TRBJ2-1, with 11 positions matching TRBD2. With V trimmed by 3 bases and J by 2 bases, 9 bases remained unmatched. This CDR3 is 18 amino acids long. CDR1 is MGHRA and CDR2 is YSYEKL in the germline V gene.